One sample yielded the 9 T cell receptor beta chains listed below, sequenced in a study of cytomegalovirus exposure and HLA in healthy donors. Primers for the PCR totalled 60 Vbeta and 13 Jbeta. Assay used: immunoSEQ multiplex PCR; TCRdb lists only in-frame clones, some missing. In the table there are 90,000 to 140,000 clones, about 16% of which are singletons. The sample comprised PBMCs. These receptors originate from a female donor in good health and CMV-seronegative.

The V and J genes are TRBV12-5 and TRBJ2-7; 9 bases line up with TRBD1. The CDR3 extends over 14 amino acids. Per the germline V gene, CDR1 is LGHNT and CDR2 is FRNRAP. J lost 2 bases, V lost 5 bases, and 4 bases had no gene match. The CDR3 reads CASGPRTGAYEQYF. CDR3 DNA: TGTGCTAGTGGTCCTCGGACAGGGGCCTACGAGCAGTACTTC.

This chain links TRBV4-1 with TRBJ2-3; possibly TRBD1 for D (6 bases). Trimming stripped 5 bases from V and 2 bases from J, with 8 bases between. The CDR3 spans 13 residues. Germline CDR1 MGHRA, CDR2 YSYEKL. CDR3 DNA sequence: TGCGCCAGCAGCGGACAGCTCACAGATACGCAGTATTTT. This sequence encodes CASSGQLTDTQYF.

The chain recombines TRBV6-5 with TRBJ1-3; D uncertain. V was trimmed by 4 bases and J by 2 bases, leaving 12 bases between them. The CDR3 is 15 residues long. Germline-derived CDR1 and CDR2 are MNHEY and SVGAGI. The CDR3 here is CASSSLRLAGNTIYF. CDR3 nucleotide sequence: TGTGCCAGCAGTTCCCTCCGGCTAGCTGGAAACACCATATATTTT.

The CDR3 here is CASSEYYEQYF. CDR3 sequence (DNA): TGTGCCAGCAGTGAGTACTACGAGCAGTACTTC. The chain links TRBV6-1 to TRBJ2-7; D unclear. The CDR3 length is 11 residues. CDR1 is MNHNS and CDR2 is SASEGT in the germline V gene. The ends were cut back, 3 bases at V and 3 bases at J, with 3 bases in the middle.

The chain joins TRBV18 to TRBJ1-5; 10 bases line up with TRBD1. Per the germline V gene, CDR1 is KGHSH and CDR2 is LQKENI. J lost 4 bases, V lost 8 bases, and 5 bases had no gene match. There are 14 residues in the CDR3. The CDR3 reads CASQRTGGNQPQHF. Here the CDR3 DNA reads TGTGCCAGCCAACGGACAGGGGGTAATCAGCCCCAGCATTTT.

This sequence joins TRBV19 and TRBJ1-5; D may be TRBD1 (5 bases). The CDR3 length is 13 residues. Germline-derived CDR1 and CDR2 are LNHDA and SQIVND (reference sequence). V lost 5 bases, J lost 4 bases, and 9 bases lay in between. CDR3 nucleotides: TGTGCCAGTAGTGCCGACAGAAATCAGCCCCAGCATTTT. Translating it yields CASSADRNQPQHF.

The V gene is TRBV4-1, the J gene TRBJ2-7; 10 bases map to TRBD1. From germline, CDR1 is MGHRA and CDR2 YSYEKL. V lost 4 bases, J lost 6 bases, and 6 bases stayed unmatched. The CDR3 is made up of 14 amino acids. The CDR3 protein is CASSPGQGGGEQYF. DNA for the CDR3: TGCGCCAGCAGCCCTGGACAGGGGGGGGGCGAGCAGTACTTC.

The CDR3 bases are TGTGCCAGCAGAAGTAGCGGGACACCTCCGGAGACCCAGTACTTC. This translates into CASRSSGTPPETQYF. The chain combines TRBV6-5 with TRBJ2-5; 8 nucleotides line up with TRBD2. V gave up 6 bases and J gave up 5 bases; unmatched junction bases: 11. The CDR3 runs to 15 residues. Germline V lookup: CDR1 MNHEY, CDR2 SVGAGI.

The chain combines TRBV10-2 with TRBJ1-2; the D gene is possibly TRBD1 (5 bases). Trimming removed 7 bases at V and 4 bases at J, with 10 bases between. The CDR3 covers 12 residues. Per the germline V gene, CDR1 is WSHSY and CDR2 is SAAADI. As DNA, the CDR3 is TGCGCCAGCACGTCGGGGGGCTATGGCTACACCTTC. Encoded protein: CASTSGGYGYTF.